The following is a TCR beta chain sequence with its context. The source of the sample is a study of blood T cell repertoires in COVID-19. Study-wide background: Samples of COVID-19 (acute and convalescent) were obtained from the United States, Italy and Spain. T cells, B-cell-depleted T cells, or PBMCs provided the cDNA or gDNA that served as material.

Germline V gene data show CDR1 as SGDLS and CDR2 as YYNGEE. The V gene end was trimmed by 4 bases and the J gene end by 5 bases; junction bases not matched to a gene: 4. There are 15 residues in the CDR3. Original methodology: The assay estimated nucleated cells by amplifying reference gene primers. Generated by immunoSEQ multiplex PCR, the TCRdb table keeps only in-frame clones and is missing some. V and J calls and clone size come straight from that table; D and trimming were deduced from the DNA. The sample comprises approximately 130,000 clones, approximately 81% of which are singletons, and under 4% rests with the top ten.

This receptor was taken from a man in his fifties or sixties with acute or convalescent COVID-19. Sequencing input: peripheral blood. The chain is built from TRBV9 and TRBJ2-2; 11 bases match TRBD2. The CDR3 region is CASSFIAGGTGELFF. Written as DNA, the CDR3 is TGTGCCAGCAGCTTCATAGCGGGAGGGACCGGGGAGCTGTTTTTT. Looking up the rest from reference TRBV9 and TRBJ2-2 gives the full variable domain: DSGVTQTPKHLITATGQRVTLRCSPRSGDLSVYWYQQSLDQGLQFLIQYYNGEERAKGNILERFSAQQFPDLHSELNLSSLELGDSALYFCASSFIAGGTGELFFGEGSRLTVL.